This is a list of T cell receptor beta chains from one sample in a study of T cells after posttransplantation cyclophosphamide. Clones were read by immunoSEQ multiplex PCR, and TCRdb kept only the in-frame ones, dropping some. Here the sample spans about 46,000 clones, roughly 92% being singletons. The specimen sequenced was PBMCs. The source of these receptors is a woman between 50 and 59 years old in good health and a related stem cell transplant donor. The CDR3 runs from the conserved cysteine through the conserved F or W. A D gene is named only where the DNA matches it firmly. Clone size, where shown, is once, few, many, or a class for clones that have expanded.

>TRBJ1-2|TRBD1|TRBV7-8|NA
CASSLETGSNYGYTF
TGTGCCAGCAGCTTAGAGACAGGGAGCAACTATGGCTACACCTTC
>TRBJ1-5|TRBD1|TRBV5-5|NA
CASSLAATGGDQPQHF
TGTGCCAGCAGCTTGGCCGCGACAGGGGGAGATCAGCCCCAGCATTTT
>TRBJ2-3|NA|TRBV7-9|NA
CASSLDENSDTQYF
TGTGCCAGCAGCTTAGATGAGAATTCAGATACGCAGTATTTT
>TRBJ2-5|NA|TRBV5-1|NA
CASSLGQIQETQYF
TGCGCCAGCAGCTTGGGACAGATACAAGAGACCCAGTACTTC
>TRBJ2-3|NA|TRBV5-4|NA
CASSLEQGETDTQYF
TGTGCCAGCAGCTTGGAACAGGGAGAGACAGATACGCAGTATTTT
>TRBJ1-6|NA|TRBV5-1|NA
CASSLEGVPVSPLHF
TGCGCCAGCAGCTTGGAGGGGGTCCCGGTGTCACCCCTCCACTTT
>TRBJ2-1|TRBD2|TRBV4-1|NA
CASSQKEQRGDEQFF
TGCGCCAGCAGCCAAAAGGAACAGCGGGGGGATGAGCAGTTCTTC
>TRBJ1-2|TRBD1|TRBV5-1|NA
CASSLAGTGTGSYGYTF
TGCGCCAGCAGCTTGGCAGGAACCGGGACAGGGTCGTATGGCTACACCTTC
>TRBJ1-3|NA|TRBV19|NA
CASTQLDSGNTIYF
TGTGCCAGTACTCAACTTGACTCTGGAAACACCATATATTTT
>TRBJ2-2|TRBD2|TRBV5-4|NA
CASSSLAGGQDTGELFF
TGTGCCAGCAGCTCCTTAGCGGGGGGACAGGACACCGGGGAGCTGTTTTTT
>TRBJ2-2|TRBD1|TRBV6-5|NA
CASRTRQGPGELFF
TGTGCCAGCAGAACCCGACAGGGACCAGGGGAGCTGTTTTTT
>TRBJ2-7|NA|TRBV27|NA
CASSFYSGYEQYF
TGTGCCAGCAGTTTCTATAGCGGCTACGAGCAGTACTTC
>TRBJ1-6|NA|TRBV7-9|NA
CASSLKAGLNSPLHF
TGTGCCAGCAGCTTAAAGGCGGGACTCAATTCACCCCTCCACTTT
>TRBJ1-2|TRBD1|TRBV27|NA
CASRKTGVNYGYTF
TGTGCCAGCAGGAAGACAGGGGTTAACTATGGCTACACCTTC
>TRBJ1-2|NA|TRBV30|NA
CAWSVAAGSNYGYTF
TGTGCCTGGAGTGTAGCCGCAGGTTCTAACTATGGCTACACCTTC
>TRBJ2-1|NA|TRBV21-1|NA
CASSMTSGNDNEQFF
TGTGCCAGCAGCATGACTAGCGGGAATGACAATGAGCAGTTCTTC
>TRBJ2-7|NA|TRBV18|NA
CASSPYGDEQYF
TGTGCCAGCTCACCGTATGGAGACGAGCAGTACTTC
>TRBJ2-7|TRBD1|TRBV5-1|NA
CASSLETGGLRNYEQYF
TGCGCCAGCAGCTTGGAAACAGGGGGCCTAAGGAACTACGAGCAGTACTTC
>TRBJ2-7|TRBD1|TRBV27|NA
CASSFGTASYEQYF
TGTGCCAGCAGTTTCGGGACAGCTTCCTACGAGCAGTACTTC
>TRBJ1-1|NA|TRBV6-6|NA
CASSSADKNTEAFF
TGTGCCAGCAGTTCGGCGGACAAGAACACTGAAGCTTTCTTT
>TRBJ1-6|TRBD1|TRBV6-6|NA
CASTGQVGNSPLHF
TGTGCCAGCACAGGACAGGTGGGGAATTCACCCCTCCACTTT
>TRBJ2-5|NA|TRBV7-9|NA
CASSLGGVLAQETQYF
TGTGCCAGCAGCTTGGGAGGAGTACTAGCCCAAGAGACCCAGTACTTC
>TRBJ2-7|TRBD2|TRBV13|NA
CASSSHSGGPRSSYEQYF
TGTGCCAGCAGCTCCCATAGCGGGGGGCCAAGGAGCTCCTACGAGCAGTACTTC
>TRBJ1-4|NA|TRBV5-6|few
CASSLGTGIKLFF
TGTGCCAGCAGCTTGGGAACAGGCATTAAACTGTTTTTT
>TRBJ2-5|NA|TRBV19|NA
CASSMGPGSQETQYF
TGTGCCAGTAGTATGGGCCCCGGATCCCAAGAGACCCAGTACTTC
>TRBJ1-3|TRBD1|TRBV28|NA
CASSPWGQGFRSGNTIYF
TGTGCCAGCAGCCCATGGGGACAGGGGTTCCGCTCTGGAAACACCATATATTTT
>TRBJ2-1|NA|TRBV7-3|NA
CASSLSVGQVSYNEQFF
TGTGCCAGCAGCTTATCGGTTGGGCAGGTATCGTACAATGAGCAGTTCTTC
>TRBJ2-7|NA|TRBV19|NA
CASSRQGLLYEQYF
TGTGCCAGTAGTCGGCAGGGGCTTTTGTACGAGCAGTACTTC
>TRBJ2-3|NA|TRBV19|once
CASRDRDRFTDTQYF
TGTGCCAGTCGAGATCGAGACAGATTCACAGATACGCAGTATTTT
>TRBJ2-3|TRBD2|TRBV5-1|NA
CASSLSGTSGSTDTQYF
TGCGCCAGCAGCCTTAGCGGGACTTCAGGTAGCACAGATACGCAGTATTTT
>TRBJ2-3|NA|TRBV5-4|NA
CASSLEGPRADTQYF
TGTGCCAGCAGCTTAGAAGGCCCGAGGGCAGATACGCAGTATTTT
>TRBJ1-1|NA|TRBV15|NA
CATSRRRGVGTEAFF
TGTGCCACCAGCAGAAGACGGGGGGTTGGCACTGAAGCTTTCTTT
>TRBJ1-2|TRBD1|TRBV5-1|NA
CASSLDTTGGGYTF
TGCGCCAGCAGCTTGGATACGACAGGGGGTGGCTACACCTTC
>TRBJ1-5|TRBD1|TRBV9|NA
CASSPGTGDQPQHF
TGTGCCAGCAGCCCAGGGACAGGAGATCAGCCCCAGCATTTT
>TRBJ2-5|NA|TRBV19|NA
CASSIGRRREGTQYF
TGTGCCAGTAGTATAGGGCGCCGCCGCGAGGGGACCCAGTACTTC
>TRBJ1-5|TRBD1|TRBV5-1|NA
CASSLGTGLQPQHF
TGCGCCAGCAGCCTGGGGACAGGACTACAGCCCCAGCATTTT
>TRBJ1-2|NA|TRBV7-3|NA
CASSLRGDGDGYTF
TGTGCCAGCAGCCTACGGGGGGACGGAGATGGCTACACCTTC
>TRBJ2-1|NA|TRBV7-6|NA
CASSFRGINEQFF
TGTGCCAGCAGCTTCCGGGGGATCAATGAGCAGTTCTTC
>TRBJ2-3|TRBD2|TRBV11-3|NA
CASSRVEREGPDTQYF
TGTGCCAGCAGCCGAGTGGAGCGGGAGGGCCCAGATACGCAGTATTTT
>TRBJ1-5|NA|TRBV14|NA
CASSRGAGGAQHF
TGTGCCAGCAGCCGCGGGGCCGGTGGGGCCCAGCATTTT
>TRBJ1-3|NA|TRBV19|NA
CASSPNRIGNTIYF
TGTGCCAGTAGCCCGAACAGGATTGGAAACACCATATATTTT
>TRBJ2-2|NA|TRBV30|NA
CAWSATSTGELFF
TGTGCCTGGAGTGCCACTAGCACCGGGGAGCTGTTTTTT
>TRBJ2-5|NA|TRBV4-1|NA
CAQQPSRLQETQYF
TGCGCTCAACAGCCAAGCAGGTTGCAAGAGACCCAGTACTTC
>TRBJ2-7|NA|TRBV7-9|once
CASSSFLGLRWEQYF
TGTGCCAGCAGCTCTTTTCTGGGACTTCGCTGGGAGCAGTACTTC
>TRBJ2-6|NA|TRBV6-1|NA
CASGSSGANVLTF
TGTGCCAGCGGCTCGTCTGGGGCCAACGTCCTGACTTTC
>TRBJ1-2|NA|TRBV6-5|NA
CASSYGAVNYGYTF
TGTGCCAGCAGTTATGGGGCGGTTAACTATGGCTACACCTTC
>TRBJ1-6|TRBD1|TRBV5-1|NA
CASSQITGGGNSPLHF
TGCGCCAGCAGCCAGATTACAGGGGGCGGTAATTCCCCCCTCCACTTT
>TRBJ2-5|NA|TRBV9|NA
CASSGGVRETQYF
TGTGCCAGCAGCGGGGGGGTCCGAGAGACCCAGTACTTC